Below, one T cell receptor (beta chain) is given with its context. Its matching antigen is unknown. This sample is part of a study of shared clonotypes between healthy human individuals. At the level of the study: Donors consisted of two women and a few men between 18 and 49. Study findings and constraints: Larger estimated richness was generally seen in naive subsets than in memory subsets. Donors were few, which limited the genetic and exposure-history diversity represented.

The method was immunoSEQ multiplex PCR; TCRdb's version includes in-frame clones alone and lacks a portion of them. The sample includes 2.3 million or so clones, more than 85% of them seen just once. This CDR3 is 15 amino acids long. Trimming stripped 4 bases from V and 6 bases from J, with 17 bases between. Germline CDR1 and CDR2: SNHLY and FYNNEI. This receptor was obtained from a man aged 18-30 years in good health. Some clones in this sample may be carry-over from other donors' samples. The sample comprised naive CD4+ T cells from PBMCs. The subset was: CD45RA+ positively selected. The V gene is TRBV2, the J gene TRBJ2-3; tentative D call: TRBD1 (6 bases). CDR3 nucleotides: TGTGCCAGCAGTGCAACAGGGACCGGGGTCGATACGCAGTATTTT. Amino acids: CASSATGTGVDTQYF.